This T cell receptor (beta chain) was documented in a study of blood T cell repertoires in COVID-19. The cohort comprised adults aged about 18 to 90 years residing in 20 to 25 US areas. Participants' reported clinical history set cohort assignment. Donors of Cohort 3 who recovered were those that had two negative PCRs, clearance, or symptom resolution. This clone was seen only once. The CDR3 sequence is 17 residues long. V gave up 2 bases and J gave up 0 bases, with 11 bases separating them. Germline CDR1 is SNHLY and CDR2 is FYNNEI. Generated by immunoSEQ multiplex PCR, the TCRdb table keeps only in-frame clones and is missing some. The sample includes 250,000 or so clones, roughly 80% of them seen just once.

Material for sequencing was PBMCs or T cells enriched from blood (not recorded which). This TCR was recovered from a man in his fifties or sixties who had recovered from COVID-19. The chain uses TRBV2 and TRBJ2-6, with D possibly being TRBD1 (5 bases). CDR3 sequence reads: CASSEQQGGSGANVLTF. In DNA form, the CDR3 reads TGTGCCAGCAGTGAACAGCAGGGTGGCTCTGGGGCCAACGTCCTGACTTTC.